Here is one T cell receptor beta chain with its context. Sequencing used immunoSEQ multiplex PCR; TCRdb keeps in-frame clones, though not all of them. The sample lists 450,000 to 650,000 clones, approximately 80% occurring once. The record originates from a study of shared T cell receptors in the human thymus. The same specimen was also included in a second study, on human thymus T cells.

Sequencing was performed on thymocytes. This sequence originates from a boy under three years old with a congenital heart defect.

The CDR3 is CASSQGGLASYEQYF. In nucleotides, the CDR3 is TGTGCCAGCAGTCAGGGCGGACTAGCGAGCTACGAGCAGTACTTC. The chain has TRBV2 and TRBJ2-7, with 9 positions matching TRBD2. This CDR3 region has 15 residues. V dropped 5 bases and J dropped 3; count of bases not matched to a gene: 8. The germline CDR1 and CDR2 sequences are SNHLY and FYNNEI.